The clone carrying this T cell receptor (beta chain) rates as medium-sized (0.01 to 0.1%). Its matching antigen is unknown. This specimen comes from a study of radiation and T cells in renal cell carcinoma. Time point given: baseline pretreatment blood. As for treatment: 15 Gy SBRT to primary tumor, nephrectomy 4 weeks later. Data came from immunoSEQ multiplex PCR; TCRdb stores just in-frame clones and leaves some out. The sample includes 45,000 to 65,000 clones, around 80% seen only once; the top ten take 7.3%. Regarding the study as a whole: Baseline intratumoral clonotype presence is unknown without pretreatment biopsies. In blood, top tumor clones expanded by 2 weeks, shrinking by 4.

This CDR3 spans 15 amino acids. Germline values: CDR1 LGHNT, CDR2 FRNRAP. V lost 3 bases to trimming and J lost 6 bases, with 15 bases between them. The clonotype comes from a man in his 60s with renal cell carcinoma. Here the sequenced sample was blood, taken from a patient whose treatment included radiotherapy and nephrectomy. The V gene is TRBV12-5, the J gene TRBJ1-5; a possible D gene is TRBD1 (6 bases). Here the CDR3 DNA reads TGTGCTAGTGGTTTAATGGGGGGCGCGGGTCAGCCCCAGCATTTT. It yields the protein CASGLMGGAGQPQHF.